This T cell receptor beta chain was obtained from a study of shared clonotypes between healthy human individuals. Broader study findings: An effect of sequencing depth on clonotype sharing among donors was expected.

Assay runs were performed at deep level. The genomic DNA of each subset was split evenly across several immunoSEQ plates. Sequencing was performed with immunoSEQ multiplex PCR; in TCRdb, only in-frame clones are kept and a portion is missing. Of 450,000 to 500,000 clones in the sample, less than 80% are singletons; the top ten hold 10% to 15%. The donors were adults (healthy and HIV-negative) with no recent acute infections or vaccinations. In regard to this clone: Its target is not known.

This CDR3 has 15 amino acids. In germline, CDR1 is SGHDT, CDR2 YYEEEE. With 4 bases removed from V and 0 bases from J, the gap between germline ends came to 12 bases. Sample: PBMCs. This receptor was obtained from a woman between 40 and 55 years old in good health. Some clones in this sample may be carry-over from other donors' samples. V usage is TRBV5-6 and J usage is TRBJ2-3; D gene ambiguous. The CDR3 protein is CASSRIRTSTDTQYF. The CDR3 nucleotides read TGTGCCAGCAGCCGTATCCGTACTAGCACAGATACGCAGTATTTT. The entire variable domain, with the rest obtained from reference TRBV5-6 and TRBJ2-3, is as follows: DAGVTQSPTHLIKTRGQQVTLRCSPKSGHDTVSWYQQALGQGPQFIFQYYEEEERQRGNFPDRFSGHQFPNYSSELNVNALLLGDSALYLCASSRIRTSTDTQYFGPGTRLTVL.